What follows describes a single TCR beta chain. The antigen remains undetermined. TCRdb reanalysed the 5' RACE reads using MiXCR and keeps one entry per CDR3 protein. The sample holds about 250,000 distinct CDR3 sequences, 20% to 30% seen once. V lost 1 base and J lost 2, with 17 bases in between. Looked up from germline, CDR1 is DFQATT and CDR2 is SNEGSKA (reference sequence). CDR3 length equals 16 residues. The data originate from a study of CD8 T cells in ankylosing spondylitis. Whole-study findings and limits: One TCR beta motif, made up of about 8 highly homologous variants, appeared characteristic of ankylosing spondylitis blood.

This receptor was identified in a male donor with ankylosing spondylitis or in good health (not recorded which). The chain links TRBV20-1 to TRBJ2-5; possibly TRBD2 for D (6 bases). Material for sequencing was blood, either unsorted or a sorted T cell fraction (not recorded which). CDR3: CSARVASRAGQETQYF. In DNA form, the CDR3 reads TGCAGTGCTAGAGTCGCCTCTCGGGCGGGGCAAGAGACCCAGTACTTC.